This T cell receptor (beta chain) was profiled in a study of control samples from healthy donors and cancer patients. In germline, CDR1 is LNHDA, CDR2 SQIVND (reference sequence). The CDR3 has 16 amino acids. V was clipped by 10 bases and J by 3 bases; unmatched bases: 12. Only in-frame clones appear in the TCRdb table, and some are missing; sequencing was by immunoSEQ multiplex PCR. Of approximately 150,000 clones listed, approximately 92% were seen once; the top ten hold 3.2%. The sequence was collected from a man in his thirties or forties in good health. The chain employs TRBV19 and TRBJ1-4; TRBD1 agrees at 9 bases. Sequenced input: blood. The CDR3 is CATRDRVRAANEKLFF. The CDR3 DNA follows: TGTGCCACCCGGGACAGGGTGAGAGCAGCTAATGAAAAACTGTTTTTT.